The present entry profiles one TCR beta chain with its context. Treatment in this sample: randomized to nivolumab then ipilimumab (arm A) or the reverse (arm B). DNA-damaging chemotherapy had not been given to any patient beforehand. PBMC sorting kept live CD3+CD8+ cells without CD19 or CD56. The data were taken from a study of sequential checkpoint blockade in melanoma. On the study more broadly: Randomization was 1:1 between first-line nivolumab→ipilimumab and ipilimumab→nivolumab.

Measured with immunoSEQ multiplex PCR; TCRdb has only the in-frame clones, and not every one. The sample has about 27,000 clones; more than 60% are singletons. CDR3 length: 15 amino acids. The V gene lost 8 bases and the J gene lost 3 bases, with 18 bases spanning the gap. CDR1 is SNHLY, CDR2 FYNNEI, per germline. Sequenced here: CD8+ T cells sorted from blood (inferred from file names), sampled from a patient given nivolumab and ipilimumab in sequence. The TCR was taken from a human donor with melanoma. The rearrangement joins TRBV2 to TRBJ2-3, with D tentatively TRBD1 (5 bases). The CDR3 DNA reads as TGTGCCAGCGGAACCCCCAGGGCCGGGACAGATACGCAGTATTTT. Translating gives CASGTPRAGTDTQYF. Full variable domain (missing parts from reference TRBV2 and TRBJ2-3): EPEVTQTPSHQVTQMGQEVILRCVPISNHLYFYWYRQILGQKVEFLVSFYNNEISEKSEIFDDQFSVERPDGSNFTLKIRSTKLEDSAMYFCASGTPRAGTDTQYFGPGTRLTVL.